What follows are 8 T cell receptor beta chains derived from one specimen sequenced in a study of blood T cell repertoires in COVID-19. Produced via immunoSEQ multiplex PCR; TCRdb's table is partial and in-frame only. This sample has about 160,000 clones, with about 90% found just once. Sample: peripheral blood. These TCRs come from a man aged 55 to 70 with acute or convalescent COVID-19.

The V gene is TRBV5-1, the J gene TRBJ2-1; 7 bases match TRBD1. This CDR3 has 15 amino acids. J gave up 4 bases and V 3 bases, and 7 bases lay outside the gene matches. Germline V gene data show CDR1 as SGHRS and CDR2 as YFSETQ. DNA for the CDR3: TGCGCCAGCAGCTCAGGACAGGCCTTATACAATGAGCAGTTCTTC. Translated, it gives CASSSGQALYNEQFF.

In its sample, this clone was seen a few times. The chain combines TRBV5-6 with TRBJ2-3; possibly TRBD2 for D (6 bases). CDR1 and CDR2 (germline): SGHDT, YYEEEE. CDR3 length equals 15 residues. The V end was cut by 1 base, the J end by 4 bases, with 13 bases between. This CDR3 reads CASSLQGRRADTQYF. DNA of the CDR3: TGTGCCAGCAGCTTGCAGGGTAGGAGGGCAGATACGCAGTATTTT.

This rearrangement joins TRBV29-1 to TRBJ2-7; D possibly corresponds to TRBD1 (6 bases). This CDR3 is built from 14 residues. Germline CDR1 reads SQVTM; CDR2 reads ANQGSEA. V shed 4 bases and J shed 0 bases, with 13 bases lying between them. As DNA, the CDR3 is TGCAGCGTTGCCGCGGACAGAAACTCCTACGAGCAGTACTTC. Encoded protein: CSVAADRNSYEQYF.

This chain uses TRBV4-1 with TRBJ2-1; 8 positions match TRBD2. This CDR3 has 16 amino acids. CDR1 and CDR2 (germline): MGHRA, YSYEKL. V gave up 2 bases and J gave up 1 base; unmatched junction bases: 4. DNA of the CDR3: TGCGCCAGCAGCCAACGGGGGGGTTGGTCCTACAATGAGCAGTTCTTC. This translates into CASSQRGGWSYNEQFF.

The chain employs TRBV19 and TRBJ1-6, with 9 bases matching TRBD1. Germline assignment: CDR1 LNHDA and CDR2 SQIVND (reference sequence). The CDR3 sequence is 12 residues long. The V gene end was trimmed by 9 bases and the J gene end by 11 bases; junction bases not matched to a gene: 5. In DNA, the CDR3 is TGTGCCAGCCGGGACAGGGCTACACCCCTCCACTTT. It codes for CASRDRATPLHF.

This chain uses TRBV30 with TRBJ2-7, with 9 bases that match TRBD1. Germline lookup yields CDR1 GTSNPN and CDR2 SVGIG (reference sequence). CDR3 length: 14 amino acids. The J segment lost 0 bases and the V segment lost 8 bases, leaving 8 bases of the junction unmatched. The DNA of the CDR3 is TGTGCCGGAGGGCGACAGGGGGACTCCTACGAGCAGTACTTC. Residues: CAGGRQGDSYEQYF.

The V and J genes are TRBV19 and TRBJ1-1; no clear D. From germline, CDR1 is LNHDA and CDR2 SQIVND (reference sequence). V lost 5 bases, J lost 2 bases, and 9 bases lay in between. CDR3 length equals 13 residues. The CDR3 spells CASSEYLNTEAFF. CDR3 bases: TGTGCCAGTAGTGAGTACCTTAACACTGAAGCTTTCTTT.

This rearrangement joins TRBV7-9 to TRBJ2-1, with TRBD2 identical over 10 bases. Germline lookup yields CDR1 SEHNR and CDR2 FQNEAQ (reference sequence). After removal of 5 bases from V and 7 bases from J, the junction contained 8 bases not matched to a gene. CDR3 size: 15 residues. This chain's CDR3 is CASSTGSGGDNEQFF. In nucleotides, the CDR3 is TGTGCCAGCAGCACGGGGAGCGGGGGGGATAATGAGCAGTTCTTC.